The 6 T cell receptor beta chains below come from one sample, sequenced in a study of T cell responses to AZD1222 COVID-19 vaccine. The table came from immunoSEQ multiplex PCR; TCRdb's copy has only in-frame clones and leaves some out. In the table there are some 110,000 clones, roughly four fifths of which are singletons. The starting material was peripheral blood, obtained on day 0 of AZD1222 vaccination. These receptors were taken from an adult in good health.

CDR3 coding DNA: TGTGCCAGCAGTGACAGGGTAGGAGGCGGAGAGACCCAGTACTTC. Translating it yields CASSDRVGGGETQYF. The chain is built from TRBV6-4 and TRBJ2-5; perhaps TRBD2 as D (5 bases). Trimming pared 2 bases from V and 4 bases from J, leaving 14 bases between. Germline CDR1 reads MRHNA; CDR2 reads SNTAGT. The CDR3 length is 15 residues.

This clone is a singleton in its sample. V is TRBV27 and J is TRBJ2-2, with TRBD1 matching over 10 bases. With 6 bases clipped from V and 5 bases from J, the junction kept 9 bases outside the gene matches. The CDR3 is 16 amino acids. The germline gives CDR1 MNHEY, CDR2 SMNVEV (reference sequence). The CDR3 DNA follows: TGTGCCAGCAGACCCCCCGGGGACAGGGGTACCGGGGAGCTGTTTTTT. It translates to CASRPPGDRGTGELFF.

This clone was seen more than once but under ten times. The rearrangement uses TRBV27 and TRBJ2-7, with D possibly TRBD1 on 5 matching bases. The CDR3 is 14 residues long. In germline, CDR1 is MNHEY, CDR2 SMNVEV (reference sequence). V gave up 5 bases and J gave up 7 bases, with 18 bases separating them. CDR3 sequence: CASSPHSGPGEQYF. The DNA of the CDR3 is TGTGCCAGCAGTCCGCACTCCGGGCCAGGGGAGCAGTACTTC.

This chain uses TRBV2 with TRBJ2-2; TRBD1 is a possible D gene (7 bases). This CDR3 region has 14 residues. V was shortened by 7 bases and J by 5 bases, with 14 bases between the two germline ends. The germline CDR1 and CDR2 sequences are SNHLY and FYNNEI. CDR3 in DNA: TGTGCCAGCACTAACAGGGGAGGTACCGGGGAGCTGTTTTTT. It is translated as CASTNRGGTGELFF.

The chain joins TRBV7-2 to TRBJ2-1; possibly TRBD2 for D (5 bases). Per germline, CDR1 SGHTA and CDR2 FQGNSA. V lost 5 bases and J 9 bases, leaving 17 bases between the germline ends. The CDR3 spans 14 residues. The DNA for the CDR3 is TGTGCCAGCAGCCCCACGGGGAGAGAGGCTGAGCAGTTCTTC. It specifies CASSPTGREAEQFF.

J is TRBJ1-5 and V is TRBV19; 8 positions agree with TRBD1. With 6 bases clipped from V and 12 bases from J, the junction kept 4 bases outside the gene matches. This CDR3 region has 11 residues. Germline CDR1 reads LNHDA; CDR2 reads SQIVND (reference sequence). The CDR3 sequence: CASRWDRNQHF. Here the CDR3 DNA reads TGTGCCAGTAGGTGGGACAGGAACCAGCATTTT.